What follows are 5 T cell receptor beta chains derived from one specimen sequenced in a study of blood T cells in healthy people across ages. Primed by a sample-barcoded 5' primer and a J-beta primer mix, a second PCR proceeded for 7 to 11 cycles. From the 5' RACE reads, TCRdb called clonotypes with MiXCR, one entry per CDR3 protein. The sample has more than 550,000 distinct CDR3 sequences, roughly 20% seen once. Sequencing was done on a sample of blood. These receptor sequences come from a man aged 65-85 years in good health.

The table lists this clonotype with a few counts. The chain combines TRBV10-3 with TRBJ1-1; D gene uncertain. The V and J ends lost 3 bases and 4 bases respectively, with 6 bases between them. Germline loops: CDR1 ENHRY, CDR2 SYGVKD. The CDR3 extends over 12 amino acids. The CDR3 sequence is CAISEVVTEAFF. In DNA form, the CDR3 reads TGTGCCATCAGTGAAGTTGTCACTGAAGCTTTCTTT.

CDR3 region: CASSPAGVGNTEAFF. The CDR3, as DNA: TGTGCCAGCAGCCCTGCAGGAGTCGGGAACACTGAAGCTTTCTTT. The chain links TRBV6-5 to TRBJ1-1, with D uncertain. This CDR3 has 15 residues. Germline V gene lookup returns CDR1 MNHEY and CDR2 SVGAGI. V was cut by 6 bases and J by 1 base, with 15 bases left in between.

This clonotype was found once. A much larger clone differs from this one at a single base, so this may be a read error. CDR3 sequence reads: CASSYYEQYF. The CDR3 DNA follows: TGTGCCAGCAGTTACTACGAGCAGTACTTC. V gene TRBV6-1 combines with J gene TRBJ2-7, with unresolved D. The germline V and J ends were trimmed by 5 bases and 3 bases, with 2 bases remaining between them. The length of the CDR3 is 10 residues. Germline loops: CDR1 MNHNS, CDR2 SASEGT.

This clonotype occurred a few times. This chain connects TRBV20-1 to TRBJ1-5; no definite D call. Germline CDR1 DFQATT, CDR2 SNEGSKA (reference sequence). The V gene lost 1 base and the J gene lost 0 bases, with 4 bases spanning the gap. CDR3 length: 13 amino acids. The CDR3 loop is CSARGGSNQPQHF. In nucleotides, the CDR3 is TGCAGTGCTAGAGGCGGTAGCAATCAGCCCCAGCATTTT.

This clonotype turned up a few times. The chain is built from TRBV11-3 and TRBJ2-1; 7 bases agree with TRBD2. V gave up 1 base and J gave up 2 bases; unmatched junction bases: 2. The CDR3 is made up of 15 amino acids. Germline V lookup: CDR1 SGHNT, CDR2 YENEEA. The CDR3 loop reads CASSLGGSAYNEQFF. The CDR3 DNA reads as TGTGCCAGCAGCTTAGGCGGGAGCGCCTACAATGAGCAGTTCTTC.